Only a few counts were recorded for the clone carrying this T cell receptor beta chain. With 7 bases removed from V and 2 bases from J, the gap between germline ends came to 15 bases. The CDR3 covers 15 residues. The V gene's germline CDR1 is SEHNR and CDR2 FQNEAQ (reference sequence). The source of the sample is a study of T cell repertoires in cytomegalovirus infection. Each CDR3 protein is one row after TCRdb ran MiXCR on the reads. Here the sample spans around 300,000 distinct CDR3 sequences, around a tenth being singletons. This sequence originates from a human donor in good health (CMV status not recorded). Some clones in this sample may be carry-over from other donors' samples. The chain carries TRBV7-9 and TRBJ2-1; TRBD2 might be the D (6 bases). The sequencing input was PBMCs. The CDR3 DNA reads TGTGCCAGCACCCCAATGGGACTTACCTACAATGAGCAGTTCTTC. It yields the protein CASTPMGLTYNEQFF.